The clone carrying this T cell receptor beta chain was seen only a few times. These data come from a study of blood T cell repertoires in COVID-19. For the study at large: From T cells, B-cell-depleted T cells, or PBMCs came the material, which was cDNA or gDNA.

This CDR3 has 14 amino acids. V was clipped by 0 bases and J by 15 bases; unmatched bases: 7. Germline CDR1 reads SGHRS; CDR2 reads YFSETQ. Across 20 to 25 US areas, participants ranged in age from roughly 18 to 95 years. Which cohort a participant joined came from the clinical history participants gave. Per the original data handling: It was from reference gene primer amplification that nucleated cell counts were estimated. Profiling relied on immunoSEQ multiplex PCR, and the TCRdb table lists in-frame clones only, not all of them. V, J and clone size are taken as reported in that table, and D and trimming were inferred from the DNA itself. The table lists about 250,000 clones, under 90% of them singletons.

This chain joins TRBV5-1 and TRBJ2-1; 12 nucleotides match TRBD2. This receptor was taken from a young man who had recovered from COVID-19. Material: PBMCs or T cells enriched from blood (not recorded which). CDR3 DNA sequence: TGCGCCAGCAGCTTGGTCCTAGCGGGAGGGCCTCGGTTCTTC. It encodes CASSLVLAGGPRFF.